This TCR beta chain was recorded in a study of cytomegalovirus exposure and HLA in healthy donors. About the study: From 150 million to 200 million T cells, an earlier analysis saw 110 million or so unique TCR beta sequences.

CDR3 length: 11 residues. In germline, CDR1 is SGHNT, CDR2 YYREEE (reference sequence). Deletions cut 3 bases from V and 6 bases from J, with 6 bases between. Primers: 60 Vbeta forward and 13 Jbeta reverse. Measured with immunoSEQ multiplex PCR; TCRdb has only the in-frame clones, and not every one. This sample yields about 130,000 clones, of which roughly 10% are seen a single time; roughly 4.6% belongs to the top ten. The TCR comes from a young woman in good health and CMV-seropositive. Sequences were obtained from PBMCs. This rearrangement joins TRBV5-4 to TRBJ1-1; D gene uncertain. In DNA, the CDR3 is TGTGCCAGCAGCTCTTCGGCTGAAGCTTTCTTT. Protein sequence: CASSSSAEAFF. Using reference TRBV5-4 and TRBJ1-1 for the parts outside the CDR3, the full variable domain is ETGVTQSPTHLIKTRGQQVTLRCSSQSGHNTVSWYQQALGQGPQFIFQYYREEENGRGNFPPRFSGLQFPNYSSELNVNALELDDSALYLCASSSSAEAFFGQGTRLTVV.